This T cell receptor (beta chain) derives from a study of cytomegalovirus exposure and HLA in healthy donors (dated by TCRdb to about 2017). As for the study more broadly: An earlier analysis of about 530 of the donors reported 276 Gb of sequence data and 117 million unique TCR beta sequences obtained from about 200 million T cells. A later genetic analysis used genome-wide SNP genotypes for about three fifths of the 666 donors, treating that subset as a discovery cohort. The study was designed to test whether signatures of past pathogen exposure could be identified by cataloging public T cell receptors. To study patterns of TCR occurrence, a later analysis re-analyzed previously published TCR beta repertoires from around 660 donors and added high-resolution HLA genotyping. HLA typing included class I and class II loci at four-digit resolution. Among 300 to 500 genotyped donors of the cohort, an average of approximately 220,000 unique TCR beta nucleotide sequences was sequenced per donor, of which 15% to 20% were non-productive. Besides the first cohort of around 700 subjects, a separate validation cohort made up of over 100 different subjects was used. An early release covering more than 500 HLA-typed donors comprised approximately 290 gigabases of sequencing data and some 79 million unique TCR sequences. Typing coverage varied by locus: about 629-630 donors for A, B, C, DRB1 and DQB1; approximately 520 for DQA1; approximately 570 for DPA1; around 450 for DPB1. The later analysis used no new phenotypic data to find candidate immune exposures, relying instead on TCR beta sequences and their occurrence across donors. High-throughput TCR immunosequencing, statistical association of individual TCRs with disease status, and machine learning were combined to predict cytomegalovirus infection status. Because of strong linkage in the cohort, five DR-DQ haplotypes were treated as single units for association and clustering. Every discovery cohort repertoire had been produced on one sequencing platform. An earlier analysis of several hundred of the donors applied high-throughput TCR beta sequencing to assess whether each TCR beta V gene segment acted as functional or pseudogenic. The study profiled the T cell repertoires of hundreds of subjects by immunosequencing and related them to cytomegalovirus serostatus. Among the roughly 390 genotyped donors, approximately 82% belonged to the genetic ancestry cluster associated with self-reported Caucasian donors. Donor age, sex, ethnicity and CMV serostatus were compiled together with the repertoire data. What the study reported, not specific to this receptor: Because HLA typing was missing for some donors at each locus, association tests included only the typed subset. Immune exposure information for the cohort was limited to CMV serostatus. In a later analysis, several top co-occurrence clusters were reported to appear linked to parvovirus B19, influenza, CMV and Epstein-Barr virus. The presence/absence analyses assumed that sequencing depth was roughly uniform across donors, and that assumption may not be true. Most TCR sequences were observed very rarely across donors, whereas some public TCRs were present in many individuals. Because counts were too low, roughly 18 rarely observed V segments, including chromosome 9 orphons, were left out of the earlier analysis of a few hundred of the donors. A further reported finding was that TCR beta sequences accurately predicted the HLA-A and HLA-B alleles for most subjects in the first cohort. Linkage disequilibrium might explain the correlated functional status among segregating V segments, but an unknown experimental factor could not be excluded. The study gave a list of about 170 TCR beta chains associated with cytomegalovirus. Strong co-occurrence of HLA alleles, especially DR and DQ, made assigning TCR associations to individual alleles difficult. The authors suggested that the approach could potentially be generalized to other disease states and immunological phenotypes. A later analysis found that HLA-associated TCR beta chains were more clonally expanded and had lower generation probabilities than equally common non-associated chains. The classifier was reported to diagnose cytomegalovirus status with high specificity and sensitivity in both the original cohort and the validation cohort. In a later analysis, most CMV-associated TCR beta chains were found to appear HLA-restricted, with HLA associations seemingly driven largely by CMV exposure. According to a later analysis, TCR association rates differed among HLA loci, with DRB1 alleles showing the most associated TCRs and HLA-C alleles showing the fewest. In an earlier analysis of around 600 of the donors, most TCR beta V segments appeared in productive rearrangements about 90% or about 30% of the time, broadly matching IMGT annotations. A later genetic analysis reported fewer N-insertions in productive TCRs among donors in an Asian-associated ancestry cluster than the approximately 700-donor mean. A cluster of highly shared sequence variants was judged likely to be a technical artifact of the sequencing pipeline. Some IMGT-functional V segments, including TRBV6-2 and TRBV6-3, could not be distinguished by the 87-base-pair reads and were therefore excluded. In vitro tests confirmed that a few of the cytomegalovirus-associated TCR beta chains recognize cytomegalovirus antigens. In a later genetic analysis, a missense DCLRE1C variant was associated with V-gene and J-gene trimming of TCR beta chains, and the association was replicated in an independent cohort. This cohort had only TCR beta chains sequenced, and the lack of alpha or paired-chain data limited which features could be detected. In a later analysis, more than 15,000 TCR beta sequences were associated with specific HLA alleles at a false discovery rate of 0.05.

The cohort comprised 710 or so healthy bone marrow donors. At the time of sampling, every cohort member was nominally healthy, though immune exposures that went unrecorded were likely present. The donor was CMV seronegative and was included in the group of a few hundred seronegative cohort members. A peripheral blood sample was collected from each donor, and TCR beta sequencing was performed on peripheral blood mononuclear cells. The Qiagen DNeasy Blood Extraction Kit was used to extract genomic DNA from the blood cell samples. The library relied on the immunoSEQ multiplex PCR assay. For the multiplex PCR, a mixture combining 60 forward primers for TCR Vbeta segments and 13 reverse primers for TCR Jbeta segments was used. Amplification of the CDR3 region of rearranged TCR beta genes was performed with a multiplex PCR assay on genomic DNA. The amplified TCR beta libraries were sequenced on the Illumina HiSeq System as 87-base-pair reads. In the original analysis: A later analysis counted approximately 76 million unique TCR beta chains across the 666 repertoires, and some 11 million of these chains were shared by at least two donors. A nearest-neighbor algorithm error-corrected the raw reads and collapsed the reads into unique sequences, merging closely related sequences to remove PCR and sequencing errors. CDR3 sequences were aligned to IMGT reference sequences to assign V, D and J gene segments. Each retained sequence needed at least a six-nucleotide match to both a V gene segment and a J gene segment. Rearrangements were called productive when the CDR3 lacked stop codons and stayed in frame with V and J; all others were non-productive. Following IMGT convention, CDR3 was defined as the stretch from the second conserved V-encoded cysteine up to the conserved J-encoded phenylalanine. Sequences without an unambiguous match to a single V gene segment were excluded from the earlier analysis of 587 of the donors. An earlier analysis of several hundred of the donors called V segments functional above 56.7% productive rearrangements and segregating when the between-donor standard deviation exceeded 5%. To diagnose cytomegalovirus status from the catalog of TCR beta chain sequences, a statistical classification framework was built. In a later analysis, V and J genes were assigned by comparing TCR nucleotide sequences against IMGT/GENE-DB human TR gene sequences. Using the TCRdist pipeline, a later analysis assigned CDR3 sequences along with most-parsimonious VDJ recombination scenarios. A later analysis defined each TCR beta chain by its CDR3 amino acid sequence plus V-gene family, and excluded reads lacking a unique V-gene family. As a way to deal with suspected cross-contamination and a sequencing artifact, a later analysis dropped under 600 nucleotide sequences that were highly shared and had low generation probability. A later analysis calculated a clonal expansion index for each public chain from normalized within-repertoire ranks of inferred template counts. Generation probabilities in a later analysis came from a VDJ recombination model fitted to out-of-frame rearrangements, and those results were checked against IGoR. In a later analysis, TCR-TCR, TCR-HLA and TCR-CMV co-occurrence was scored with hypergeometric tests, and a repertoire-size bias correction was applied to TCR pairs. In a later analysis, false discovery rates were estimated by permuting HLA or CMV assignments 20 times. In a later analysis, co-occurring TCRs were grouped using DBSCAN, and TCRdist sequence similarity was added for clustering within HLA-allele-positive subsets. Co-occurrence clustering excluded repertoires with fewer than 30,000 or more than 120,000 public chains, plus five with anomalous nucleotide sharing. The table was pulled from immuneACCESS by TCRdb, which kept in-frame rearrangements only. Such tables lose some clones; where checked, under half of the loss comes from unresolved V genes, and the rest has no known cause. V and J calls and clone size are those listed in that table; D and trimming were worked out from the DNA. A total of roughly 120,000 clones appear in this sample, 60% to 85% of them only once. Of the sample, less than 2% falls within the top ten clones.

According to the germline V gene, CDR1 reads MNHNS and CDR2 reads SASEGT. From V the trimming removes 8 bases and from J it removes 7 bases, while the gene matches leave 4 bases of the junction unaccounted for. The CDR3 numbers 12 residues from cysteine through phenylalanine. Just the 36-base CDR3 DNA is kept, in frame starting at base 1. As for this clone: Its antigen is not yet known. No base quality information exists; no much larger clone differs at one position.

The sequenced sample consisted of PBMCs. The source of this sequence is a man in his fifties or sixties in good health and CMV-seronegative. The rearrangement combines TRBV6-1 with TRBJ1-5, and TRBD1 matches 8 of the central bases. The CDR3 reads CASVQGGQPQHF. The DNA sequence reads TGTGCCAGCGTACAGGGGGGACAGCCCCAGCATTTT.